Detailed here is one TCR beta chain. This sample stems from a study of control samples from healthy donors and cancer patients. Only in-frame clones appear in the TCRdb table, and some are missing; sequencing was by immunoSEQ multiplex PCR. The sample has some 140,000 clones; around 94% are singletons. CDR1 and CDR2 from the germline V gene are LNHDA and SQIVND (reference sequence). The CDR3 spans 12 residues. The V and J ends lost 0 bases and 6 bases respectively, with 4 bases between them. V and J are TRBV19 and TRBJ2-3; D is unclear. Specimen: PBMCs. The TCR sequence derives from a man aged 55 to 70 with colorectal cancer. CDR3 residues: CASSIDGDTQYF. CDR3 nucleotides: TGTGCCAGTAGTATAGACGGTGATACGCAGTATTTT.